The rows below give T cell receptor beta chains drawn from one sample of a study of blood T cell repertoires in COVID-19. The table came from immunoSEQ multiplex PCR; TCRdb's copy has only in-frame clones and leaves some out. The repertoire includes approximately 190,000 clones, roughly 80% of them detected once, and more than 5% sits in the top ten. Sequenced input: peripheral blood. These receptors originate from a woman in her 30s with acute or convalescent COVID-19. CDR3s include the opening cysteine and the closing phenylalanine or tryptophan. D genes are given only for firm matches. Where a row states a size, it is once, few, many or the class of an expanded clone; other rows omit it.

V gene	clone size	D gene	J gene	CDR3 DNA	CDR3 protein
TRBV11-2	NA	NA	TRBJ1-3	TGTGCCAGCAGCCGCGGAGGCTCTGGAAACACCATATATTTT	CASSRGGSGNTIYF
TRBV4-3	NA	TRBD2	TRBJ2-5	TGCGCCAGCAGCCAAGATTCTCGCGGGGGGGCCGGGGAGACCCAGTACTTC	CASSQDSRGGAGETQYF
TRBV19	NA	TRBD2	TRBJ2-1	TGTGCCAGTAGTACAGGACTAGCGGGAGAATCCTACAATGAGCAGTTCTTC	CASSTGLAGESYNEQFF
TRBV4-2	NA	TRBD2	TRBJ2-5	TGTGCCAGCAGCCAAGTGGCTAGCGGGGGAACGGAGACCCAGTACTTC	CASSQVASGGTETQYF
TRBV12-5	NA	NA	TRBJ2-1	TGTGCTAGTCTTCTTGATCAGGGGAGAAGATACAATGAGCAGTTCTTC	CASLLDQGRRYNEQFF
TRBV10-3	NA	TRBD1	TRBJ2-7	TGTGCCGCAGGACAGGGACAGGGGGCGGCCACCGAGCAGTACTTC	CAAGQGQGAATEQYF
TRBV28	NA	NA	TRBJ1-1	TGTGCCAGCAGTAGTCTTGCGACAGGAGTCATGAACACTGAAGCTTTCTTT	CASSSLATGVMNTEAFF
TRBV4-3	NA	NA	TRBJ2-7	TGCGCCAGCAGCCAAGATACCGCCGGGACTCTAGGCAGCGAGCAGTACTTC	CASSQDTAGTLGSEQYF
TRBV6-2/TRBV6-3	NA	NA	TRBJ2-7	TGTGCCAGCAGTTACCTAGGTACCTACGAGCAGTACTTC	CASSYLGTYEQYF
TRBV6-6	few	NA	TRBJ2-2	TGTGCCAGCAGCCCACGACAGAACACCGGGGAGCTGTTTTTT	CASSPRQNTGELFF
TRBV6-5	NA	NA	TRBJ2-7	TGTGCCAGCAGTTACTCGGGAGGCGCACGACCTTACGAGCAGTACTTC	CASSYSGGARPYEQYF
TRBV18	NA	NA	TRBJ2-1	TGTGCCAGCTCGCCCATCACAGGGAGCTCCTACAATGAGCAGTTCTTC	CASSPITGSSYNEQFF
TRBV12-3/TRBV12-4	NA	NA	TRBJ1-1	TGTGCCAGCAGTGTTTCCGGGGGGAGAGCTTTCTTT	CASSVSGGRAFF
TRBV28	few	NA	TRBJ2-7	TGTGCCAGCTGTGATTTGAGGGGGTCCCCCTACGAGCAGTACTTC	CASCDLRGSPYEQYF
TRBV15	NA	TRBD2	TRBJ2-3	TGTGCCACCAGCAGAGGGGGTCTAGCGGGTCACACAGATACGCAGTATTTT	CATSRGGLAGHTDTQYF
TRBV24-1	NA	TRBD1	TRBJ1-2	TGTGCCACCAGGCAGGGGGCGGACTATGGCTACACCTTC	CATRQGADYGYTF
TRBV6-2/TRBV6-3	NA	TRBD2	TRBJ2-7	TGTGCCAGCAGTGACCGACTAGCGGGTGCCTACGAGCAGTACTTC	CASSDRLAGAYEQYF
TRBV6-1	NA	NA	TRBJ1-1	TGTGCCAGCAGTGAAACGGTTGGCACTGAAGCTTTCTTT	CASSETVGTEAFF
TRBV3-1/TRBV3-2	many	TRBD1	TRBJ2-2	TGTGCCAGCAGCCAAGAGCGGGACAGGGGTCCGAACACCGGGGAGCTGTTTTTT	CASSQERDRGPNTGELFF
TRBV6-2/TRBV6-3	few	NA	TRBJ1-5	TGTGCCAGCAGTTACTTTCCGGTAGAGAATCAGCCCCAGCATTTT	CASSYFPVENQPQHF
TRBV4-1	NA	NA	TRBJ1-1	TGCGCCAGCAGCCCGGGGTCGAACACTGAAGCTTTCTTT	CASSPGSNTEAFF
TRBV10-2	NA	TRBD1	TRBJ1-2	TGCGCCAGCAGTGGAGTCGACAGGGCGGGGAACTATGGCTACACCTTC	CASSGVDRAGNYGYTF
TRBV19	NA	TRBD2	TRBJ2-2	TGTGCCAGTAGTATAGCGCTAGCGGGAGCGAACACCGGGGAGCTGTTTTTT	CASSIALAGANTGELFF
TRBV5-1	NA	NA	TRBJ2-3	TGCGCCAGCAGCTTGGGAAGCGGTACGCAGTATTTT	CASSLGSGTQYF
TRBV9	once	TRBD2	TRBJ2-2	TGTGCCAGCAGCGTTGGGACTAGCAGCGGGGAGCTGTTTTTT	CASSVGTSSGELFF
TRBV9	few	TRBD2	TRBJ2-7	TGTGCCAGCAACCCAGCGGGAGGTGGTTACGAGCAGTACTTC	CASNPAGGGYEQYF
TRBV7-6	NA	TRBD1	TRBJ1-1	TGTGCCAGCAGCGTCGGACAGGGCCTGGGCACTAAAGCTTTCTTT	CASSVGQGLGTKAFF
TRBV28	once	TRBD1	TRBJ1-2	TGTGCCAGCAGTTTGGGGAGACAGGGAGGCTATGGCTACACCTTC	CASSLGRQGGYGYTF
TRBV19	NA	NA	TRBJ2-1	TGTGCCAGTAGTATTTATACTAGCTTGAGCTCCTACAATGAGCAGTTCTTC	CASSIYTSLSSYNEQFF
TRBV7-2	NA	NA	TRBJ1-6	TGTGCCAGCAGCTTAGCAACCGGGAACCTCGGCTCACCCCTCCACTTT	CASSLATGNLGSPLHF
TRBV19	NA	TRBD1	TRBJ1-4	TGTGCCAGTAGCCTGACAGGGGGAAAGGATGAAAAACTGTTTTTT	CASSLTGGKDEKLFF
TRBV18	NA	TRBD1	TRBJ1-4	TGTGCCAGCTCCCAATTCCTCGGGACAGATTTTAATGAAAAACTGTTTTTT	CASSQFLGTDFNEKLFF
TRBV5-1	NA	NA	TRBJ2-3	TGCGCCAGCAGCTTGGGGACAGCGAGCACAGATACGCAGTATTTT	CASSLGTASTDTQYF
TRBV6-5	once	NA	TRBJ1-3	TGTGCCAGCAGTTACGGTCCAGGTTTCTCTGGAAACACCATATATTTT	CASSYGPGFSGNTIYF
TRBV29-1	few	NA	TRBJ1-4	TGCAGCGTTGAAGATCCAGTCGATAATGAAAAACTGTTTTTT	CSVEDPVDNEKLFF
TRBV27	NA	NA	TRBJ1-1	TGTGCCAGCACCGGGAACACTGAAGCTTTCTTT	CASTGNTEAFF
TRBV9	NA	NA	TRBJ2-1	TGTGCCAGCAGCGTAGCGACAGTTCTGGGTGGTGAGCAGTTCTTC	CASSVATVLGGEQFF
TRBV9	NA	NA	TRBJ1-3	TGTGCCAGCAGCTCAGAGCGGGAGGGGCGAAACTCTGGAAACACCATATATTTT	CASSSEREGRNSGNTIYF
TRBV21-1	NA	NA	TRBJ2-4	TGTGCCAGCAGCAACGGGAACCCCTTTCTAGTGACGATCGGGCAGTACTTC	CASSNGNPFLVTIGQYF